This T cell receptor (beta chain) was recovered during a study of T cell responses to AZD1222 COVID-19 vaccine. General study findings and limits: Clonal diversity may have been underestimated, and the donors were mostly white British, with more females than males. Across spike, vaccine-associated CD4 TCRs were found, dominant at 160-218 and 743-854. Repertoires were collected only later (after the peak T cell response had occurred).

Notes on this clone: Its antigen remains unidentified.

Here immunoSEQ multiplex PCR was the method, and the copy in TCRdb shows in-frame clones only, minus some. Here the sample spans about 130,000 clones, 89% being singletons. Trimming left V 3 bases short and J 4 bases short, with 9 bases between. The CDR3 is made up of 13 amino acids. The chain carries TRBV12-3 or TRBV12-4 and TRBJ1-2; D ambiguous. Sequenced material: peripheral blood, taken on day 0 of AZD1222 vaccination. The source is an adult in good health. CDR3 in amino acids: CASSLRTAYGYTF. CDR3 sequence (DNA): TGTGCCAGCAGTTTGAGGACGGCCTATGGCTACACCTTC.